Sequencing of this TCR beta chain was carried out in a study of T-cell memory formation after mild COVID-19. Study details: Clustering of TCRs was largely donor specific. Broader study findings: Contracting clones, day 15 to 85, had balanced CD4/CD8, and later expanders favored CD4+.

MiXCR, applied by TCRdb to the 5' RACE reads, yields one record per CDR3 protein. The sample holds roughly 580,000 distinct CDR3 sequences, about a sixth seen once. With respect to this clonotype: Its antigen is not identified.

Germline-derived CDR1 and CDR2 are DFQATT and SNEGSKA (reference sequence). This CDR3 contains 14 residues. Deletions cut 4 bases from V and 2 bases from J, with 14 bases between. The sample taken for sequencing was PBMCs or a T cell subset sorted from them (not recorded which). The receptor was isolated from an adult woman who had mild COVID-19 (a few samples of this study predate the infection). Cell type and time point are not known. This chain joins TRBV20-1 and TRBJ2-5; tentatively, D is TRBD1 (6 bases). In nucleotides, the CDR3 is TGCAGTGCTAAACTCTACGGACAGCAAGAGACCCAGTACTTC. Amino acid sequence: CSAKLYGQQETQYF.